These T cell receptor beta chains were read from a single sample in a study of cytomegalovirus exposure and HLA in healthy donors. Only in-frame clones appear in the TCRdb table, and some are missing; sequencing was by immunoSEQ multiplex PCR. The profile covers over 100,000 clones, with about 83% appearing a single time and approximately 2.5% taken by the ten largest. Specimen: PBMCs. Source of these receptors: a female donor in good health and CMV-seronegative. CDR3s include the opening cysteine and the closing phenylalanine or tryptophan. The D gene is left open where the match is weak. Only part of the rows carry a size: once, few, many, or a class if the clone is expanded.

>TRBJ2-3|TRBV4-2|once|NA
CASSQHPGTSSTDTQYF
TGTGCCAGCAGCCAACACCCCGGGACTTCCAGCACAGATACGCAGTATTTT
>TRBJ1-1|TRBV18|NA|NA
CASSPLRTYTEAFF
TGTGCCAGCTCACCATTGCGAACCTACACTGAAGCTTTCTTT
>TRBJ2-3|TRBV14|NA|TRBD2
CASSPWTSGEDTQYF
TGTGCCAGCAGCCCGTGGACTAGCGGGGAGGATACGCAGTATTTT
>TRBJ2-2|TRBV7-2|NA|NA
CASSLDPGSNTGELFF
TGTGCCAGCAGCTTAGATCCGGGATCGAACACCGGGGAGCTGTTTTTT
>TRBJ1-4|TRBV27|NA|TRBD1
CASSLQGQGKINEKLFF
TGTGCCAGCAGTTTACAGGGACAGGGCAAAATTAATGAAAAACTGTTTTTT
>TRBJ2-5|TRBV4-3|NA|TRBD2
CASSQDRGGGETQYF
TGCGCCAGCAGCCAAGATCGGGGGGGTGGGGAGACCCAGTACTTC
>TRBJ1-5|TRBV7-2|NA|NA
CASSLSPGVNQPQHF
TGTGCCAGCAGCTTAAGTCCAGGGGTCAATCAACCCCAGCATTTT
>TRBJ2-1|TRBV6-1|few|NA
CASSEAKISEQFF
TGTGCCAGCAGTGAAGCGAAGATTAGTGAGCAGTTCTTC
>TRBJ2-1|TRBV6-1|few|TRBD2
CASSEAYGLAGDEQFF
TGTGCCAGCAGTGAGGCTTACGGACTAGCGGGGGATGAGCAGTTCTTC
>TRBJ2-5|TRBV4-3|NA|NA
CASSQVGAGAAQETQYF
TGCGCCAGCAGCCAAGTTGGCGCGGGGGCCGCCCAAGAGACCCAGTACTTC
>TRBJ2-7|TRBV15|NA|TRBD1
CATSRGYEGQDEQYF
TGTGCCACCAGCAGAGGGTATGAGGGACAGGACGAGCAGTACTTC
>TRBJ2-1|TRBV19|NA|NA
CASSKTGTQFF
TGTGCCAGTAGTAAAACGGGTACCCAGTTCTTC
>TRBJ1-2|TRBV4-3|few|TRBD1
CASSQDRGNYGYTF
TGCGCCAGCAGCCAAGACAGGGGGAACTATGGCTACACCTTC
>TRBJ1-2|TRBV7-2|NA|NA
CATQQSNYGYTF
TGTGCCACACAGCAGTCTAACTATGGCTACACCTTC
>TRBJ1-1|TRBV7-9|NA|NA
CASSLVGGVTEAFF
TGTGCCAGCAGCTTAGTGGGGGGGGTCACTGAAGCTTTCTTT
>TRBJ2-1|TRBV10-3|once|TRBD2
CAISGGALDEQFF
TGTGCCATCAGCGGGGGGGCGTTGGATGAGCAGTTCTTC
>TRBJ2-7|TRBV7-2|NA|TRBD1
CASSPWDRGSYEQYF
TGTGCCAGCAGCCCTTGGGACAGGGGTTCCTACGAGCAGTACTTC
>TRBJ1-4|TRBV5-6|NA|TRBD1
CASSPFVGTGVDNEKLFF
TGTGCCAGCAGCCCTTTCGTCGGGACAGGGGTAGATAATGAAAAACTGTTTTTT
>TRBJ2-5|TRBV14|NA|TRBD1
CASSLEGGSETQYF
TGTGCCAGCAGCCTCGAAGGGGGCTCGGAGACCCAGTACTTC
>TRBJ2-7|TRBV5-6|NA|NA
CASSLAGSSYEQYF
TGTGCCAGCAGCTTGGCCGGTAGCTCCTACGAGCAGTACTTC
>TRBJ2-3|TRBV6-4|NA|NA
CASSDSAGASTDTQYF
TGTGCCAGCAGTGACTCGGCAGGGGCTAGCACAGATACGCAGTATTTT
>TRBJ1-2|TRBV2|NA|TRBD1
CASSETDRAAGYTF
TGTGCCAGCAGTGAAACCGACAGGGCCGCTGGCTACACCTTC
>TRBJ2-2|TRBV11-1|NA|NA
CASSPDRGNTGELFF
TGTGCCAGCAGCCCCGACCGAGGGAACACCGGGGAGCTGTTTTTT
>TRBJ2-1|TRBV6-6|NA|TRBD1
CASRGQGSSHEQFF
TGTGCCAGCAGGGGACAGGGTAGTTCGCATGAGCAGTTCTTC
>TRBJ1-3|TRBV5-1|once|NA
CASSQQSSGNTIYF
TGCGCCAGCAGCCAACAGAGCTCTGGAAACACCATATATTTT
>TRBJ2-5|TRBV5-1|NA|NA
CASRTVLNQETQYF
TGCGCCAGCAGGACAGTCCTTAACCAAGAGACCCAGTACTTC
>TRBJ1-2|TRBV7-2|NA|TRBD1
CASSSDRGPYGYTF
TGTGCCAGCAGCTCGGATAGGGGGCCATATGGCTACACCTTC
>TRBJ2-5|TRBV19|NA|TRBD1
CASSIEGQGPRETQYF
TGTGCCAGTAGTATAGAGGGACAGGGCCCACGGGAGACCCAGTACTTC
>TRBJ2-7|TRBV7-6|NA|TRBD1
CASSPGGSSEQYF
TGTGCCAGCAGCCCAGGGGGTTCGAGCGAGCAGTACTTC
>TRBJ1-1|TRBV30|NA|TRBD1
CAWLRGFAEAFF
TGTGCCTGGCTCAGGGGGTTCGCTGAAGCTTTCTTT
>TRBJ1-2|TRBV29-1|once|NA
CSVETRTDGYTF
TGCAGCGTTGAAACCAGGACAGATGGCTACACCTTC
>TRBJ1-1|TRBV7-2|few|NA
CASSFGGLWTEAFF
TGTGCCAGCAGCTTCGGGGGGCTTTGGACTGAAGCTTTCTTT
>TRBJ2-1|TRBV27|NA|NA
CASSYSPRGYEQFF
TGTGCCAGCAGTTACTCCCCCCGGGGGTATGAGCAGTTCTTC
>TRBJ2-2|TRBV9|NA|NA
CASSQNTGELFF
TGTGCCAGCAGCCAGAACACCGGGGAGCTGTTTTTT
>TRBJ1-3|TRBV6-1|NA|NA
CASRQGGPGNTIYF
TGTGCCAGCCGCCAAGGGGGACCCGGAAACACCATATATTTT
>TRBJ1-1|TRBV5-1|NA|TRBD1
CASRLKWDRVNTEAFF
TGCGCCAGCAGACTGAAATGGGACAGGGTTAACACTGAAGCTTTCTTT
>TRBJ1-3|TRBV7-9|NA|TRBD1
CASSSTRGPSGNTIYF
TGTGCCAGCAGCTCCACCAGGGGGCCGTCTGGAAACACCATATATTTT
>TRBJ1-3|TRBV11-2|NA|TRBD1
CASSSFSGGSGNTIYF
TGTGCCAGCAGCTCCTTTTCAGGGGGCTCTGGAAACACCATATATTTT
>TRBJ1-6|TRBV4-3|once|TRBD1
CASSQASLGQGSSYNSPLHF
TGCGCCAGCAGCCAAGCCAGTTTAGGACAGGGGAGCTCCTATAATTCACCCCTCCACTTT
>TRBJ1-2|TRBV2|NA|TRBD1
CASSGTGDGYTF
TGTGCCAGCAGCGGGACAGGGGACGGCTACACCTTC
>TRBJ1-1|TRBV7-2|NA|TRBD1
CASTRGQGTAFF
TGTGCCAGCACAAGGGGGCAAGGAACAGCTTTCTTT
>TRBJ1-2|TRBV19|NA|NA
CASTTLGADYGYTF
TGTGCCAGTACCACTTTGGGGGCAGACTATGGCTACACCTTC
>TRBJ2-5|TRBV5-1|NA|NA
CASSLANVEQETQYF
TGCGCCAGCAGCTTGGCCAACGTGGAGCAAGAGACCCAGTACTTC
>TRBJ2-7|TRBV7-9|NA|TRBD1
CASSPAGTGNYEQYF
TGTGCCAGCAGCCCCGCCGGGACAGGGAACTACGAGCAGTACTTC
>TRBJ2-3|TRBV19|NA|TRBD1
CATRNRDRGRGATDTQYF
TGTGCCACCAGGAACCGGGACAGGGGACGGGGGGCGACAGATACGCAGTATTTT
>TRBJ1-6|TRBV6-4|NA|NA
CASRRESTVTNSPLHF
TGTGCCAGCAGACGAGAATCGACAGTCACAAATTCACCCCTCCACTTT
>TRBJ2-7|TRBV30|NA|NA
CAWSVGRGAYEQYF
TGTGCCTGGAGTGTAGGCAGGGGGGCCTACGAGCAGTACTTC
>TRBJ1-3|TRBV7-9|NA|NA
CASSSERVPGNTIYF
TGTGCCAGCAGCTCCGAGAGGGTACCTGGAAACACCATATATTTT
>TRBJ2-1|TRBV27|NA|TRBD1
CASGDRVYNEQFF
TGTGCCAGCGGGGACAGGGTTTACAATGAGCAGTTCTTC
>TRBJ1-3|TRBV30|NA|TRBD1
CAWSNARGYAGNTIYF
TGTGCCTGGAGTAACGCCAGGGGGTATGCTGGAAACACCATATATTTT
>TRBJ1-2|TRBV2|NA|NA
CASSGITGFNYGYTF
TGTGCCAGCAGTGGGATTACAGGTTTTAACTATGGCTACACCTTC
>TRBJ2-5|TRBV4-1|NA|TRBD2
CASSQDPGGLQETQYF
TGCGCCAGCAGCCAAGACCCGGGGGGACTCCAAGAGACCCAGTACTTC
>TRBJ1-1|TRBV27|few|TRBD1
CASGYRGNTEAFF
TGTGCCAGCGGATACAGGGGGAACACTGAAGCTTTCTTT
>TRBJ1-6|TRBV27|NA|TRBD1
CASRRQGYNSPLHF
TGTGCCAGCAGGAGACAGGGCTATAATTCACCCCTCCACTTT
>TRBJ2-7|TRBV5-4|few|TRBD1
CASSSPGQGRYEQYF
TGTGCCAGCAGCTCTCCGGGACAGGGACGCTACGAGCAGTACTTC
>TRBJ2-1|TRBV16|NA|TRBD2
CASSQFSGGPINEQFF
TGTGCCAGCAGCCAATTTAGCGGGGGTCCCATCAATGAGCAGTTCTTC
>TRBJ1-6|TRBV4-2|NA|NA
CASSQEMTDQGAYNSPLHF
TGTGCCAGCAGCCAAGAAATGACAGACCAAGGTGCCTATAATTCACCCCTCCACTTT
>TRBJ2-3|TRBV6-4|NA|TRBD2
CASSDSPAGGTDTQYF
TGTGCCAGCAGTGACTCCCCAGCGGGGGGCACAGATACGCAGTATTTT
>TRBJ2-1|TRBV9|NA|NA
CASSVERGVGNEQFF
TGTGCCAGCAGCGTGGAGCGCGGGGTAGGAAATGAGCAGTTCTTC
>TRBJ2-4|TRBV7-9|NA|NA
CASSLGKGSKNIQYF
TGTGCCAGCAGCTTAGGGAAGGGGTCCAAAAACATTCAGTACTTC